The source of this T cell receptor (beta chain) is a study of T cells in women clearing cervical HPV infection. After removal of 4 bases from V and 5 bases from J, the junction contained 5 bases not matched to a gene. The CDR3 covers 14 residues. Germline V gene data show CDR1 as SGHRS and CDR2 as YFSETQ. Concerning this clone itself: The CDR3 end is not reached by the read, which stops 3 residues before it; the germline J gene fills it in.

Measured with immunoSEQ multiplex PCR; TCRdb has only the in-frame clones, and not every one. The table lists roughly 32,000 clones. V and J are TRBV5-1 and TRBJ1-4; 7 bases are a match to TRBD1. Sequencing was performed on blood buffy coat. The sequence was obtained from a woman aged 18 to 75 with a cervical HPV16 infection that either progressed to CIN3+ or cleared (not recorded which). Incomplete CDR3 DNA: TGCGCCAGCAGCCCAACAGGGGAGAATGAAAAA. It codes for CASSPTGENEK. The whole CDR3 sequence reads CASSPTGENEKLFF.